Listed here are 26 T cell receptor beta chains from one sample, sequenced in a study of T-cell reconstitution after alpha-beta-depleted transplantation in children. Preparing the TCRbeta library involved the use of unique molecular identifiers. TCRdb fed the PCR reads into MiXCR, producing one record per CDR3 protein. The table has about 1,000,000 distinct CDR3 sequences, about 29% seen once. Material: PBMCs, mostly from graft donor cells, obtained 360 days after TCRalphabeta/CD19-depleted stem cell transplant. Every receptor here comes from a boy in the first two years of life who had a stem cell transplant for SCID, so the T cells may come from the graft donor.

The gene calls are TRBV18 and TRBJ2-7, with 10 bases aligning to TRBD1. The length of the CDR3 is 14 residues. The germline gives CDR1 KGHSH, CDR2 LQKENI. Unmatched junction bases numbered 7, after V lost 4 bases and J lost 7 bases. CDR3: CASSLETGGAEQYF. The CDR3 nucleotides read TGTGCCAGCTCACTTGAGACAGGGGGCGCGGAGCAGTACTTC. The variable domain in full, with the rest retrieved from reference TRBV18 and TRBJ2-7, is NAGVMQNPRHLVRRRGQEARLRCSPMKGHSHVYWYRQLPEEGLKFMVYLQKENIIDESGMPKERFSAEFPKEGPSILRIQQVVRGDSAAYFCASSLETGGAEQYFGPGTRLTVT.

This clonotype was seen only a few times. CDR3 protein: CASSLSAGSSPEQYF. DNA of the CDR3: TGTGCCAGCAGTTTGTCGGCTGGTTCCTCCCCCGAGCAGTACTTC. V usage is TRBV27 and J usage is TRBJ2-7; no clear D gene. Trimming took 3 bases from V and 6 from J, leaving 18 bases between them. The CDR3 runs to 15 residues. CDR1 MNHEY and CDR2 SMNVEV come from the germline V gene (reference sequence).

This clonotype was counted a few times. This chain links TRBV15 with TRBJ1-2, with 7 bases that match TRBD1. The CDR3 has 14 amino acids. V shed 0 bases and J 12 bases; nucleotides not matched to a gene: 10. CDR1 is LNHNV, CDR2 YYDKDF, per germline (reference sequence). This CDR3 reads CATSRDSTGEKDTF. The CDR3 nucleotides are TGTGCCACCAGCAGAGATAGCACAGGGGAGAAGGACACCTTC. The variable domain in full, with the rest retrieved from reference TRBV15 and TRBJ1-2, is DAMVIQNPRYQVTQFGKPVTLSCSQTLNHNVMYWYQQKSSQAPKLLFHYYDKDFNNEADTPDNFQSRRPNTSFCFLDIRSPGLGDTAMYLCATSRDSTGEKDTFGSGTRLTVV.

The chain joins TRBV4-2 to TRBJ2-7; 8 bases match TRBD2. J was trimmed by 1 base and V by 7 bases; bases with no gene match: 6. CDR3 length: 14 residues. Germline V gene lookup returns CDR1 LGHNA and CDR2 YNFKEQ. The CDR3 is CASKKGTSSYEQYF. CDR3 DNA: TGTGCCAGCAAAAAGGGGACTAGTTCCTACGAGCAGTACTTC.

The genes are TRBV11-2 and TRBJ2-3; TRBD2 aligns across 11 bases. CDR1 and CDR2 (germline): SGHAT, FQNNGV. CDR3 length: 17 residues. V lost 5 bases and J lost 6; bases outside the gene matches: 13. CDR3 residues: CASSQPPGLAEEDTQYF. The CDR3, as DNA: TGTGCCAGCAGCCAACCCCCGGGACTAGCGGAGGAGGATACGCAGTATTTT.

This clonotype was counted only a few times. The CDR3 region is CASSYQKDTQYF. The CDR3 coding sequence is TGTGCCAGCAGTTACCAGAAAGATACGCAGTATTTT. The chain links TRBV6-2 or TRBV6-3 to TRBJ2-3; D remains ambiguous. V lost 2 bases to trimming and J lost 5 bases, with 5 bases between them. The length of the CDR3 is 12 residues. In germline, CDR1 is MNHEY, CDR2 SVGEGT.

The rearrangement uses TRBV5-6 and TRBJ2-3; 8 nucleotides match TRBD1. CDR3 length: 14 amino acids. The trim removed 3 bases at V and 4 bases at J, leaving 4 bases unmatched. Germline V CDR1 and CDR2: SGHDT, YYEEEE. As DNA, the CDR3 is TGTGCCAGCAGCTCGGCACAGGGGGCAGATACGCAGTATTTT. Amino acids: CASSSAQGADTQYF.

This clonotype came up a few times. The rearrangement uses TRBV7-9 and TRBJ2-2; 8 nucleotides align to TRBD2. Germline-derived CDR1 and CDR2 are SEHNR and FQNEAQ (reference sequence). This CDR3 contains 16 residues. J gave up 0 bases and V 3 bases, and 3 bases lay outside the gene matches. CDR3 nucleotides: TGTGCCAGCAGCTTCCCGGGAGGGCCGAACACCGGGGAGCTGTTTTTT. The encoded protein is CASSFPGGPNTGELFF.

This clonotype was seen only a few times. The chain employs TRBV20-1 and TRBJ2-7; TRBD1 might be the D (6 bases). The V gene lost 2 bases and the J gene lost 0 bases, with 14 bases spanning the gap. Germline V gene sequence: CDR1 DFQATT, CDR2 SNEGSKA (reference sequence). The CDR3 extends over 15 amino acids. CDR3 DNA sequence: TGCAGTGCTAGAAGGGACACATTGAGCTCCTACGAGCAGTACTTC. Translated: CSARRDTLSSYEQYF.

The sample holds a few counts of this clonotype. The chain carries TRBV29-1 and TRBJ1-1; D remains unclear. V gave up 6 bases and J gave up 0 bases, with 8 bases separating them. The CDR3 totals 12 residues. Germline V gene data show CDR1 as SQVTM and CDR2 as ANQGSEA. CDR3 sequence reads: CSVEGMNTEAFF. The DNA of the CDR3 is TGCAGCGTGGAGGGTATGAACACTGAAGCTTTCTTT.

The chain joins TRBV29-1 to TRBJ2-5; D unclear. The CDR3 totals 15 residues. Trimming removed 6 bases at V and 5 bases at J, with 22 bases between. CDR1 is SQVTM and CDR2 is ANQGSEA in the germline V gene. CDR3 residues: CSVRRSARSGETQYF. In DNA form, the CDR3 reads TGCAGCGTCCGCCGTTCGGCTCGCTCTGGGGAGACCCAGTACTTC.

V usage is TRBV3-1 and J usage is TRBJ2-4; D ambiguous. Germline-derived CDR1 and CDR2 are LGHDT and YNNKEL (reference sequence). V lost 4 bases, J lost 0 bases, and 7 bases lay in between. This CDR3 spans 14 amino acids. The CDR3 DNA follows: TGTGCCAGCAGCCGGGATGTAGCCAAAAACATTCAGTACTTC. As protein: CASSRDVAKNIQYF.

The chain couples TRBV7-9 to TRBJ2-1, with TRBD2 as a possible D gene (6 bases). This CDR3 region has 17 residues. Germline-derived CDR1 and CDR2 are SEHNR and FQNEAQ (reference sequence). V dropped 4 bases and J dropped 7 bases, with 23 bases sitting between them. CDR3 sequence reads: CASSSLSRTTTRNEQFF. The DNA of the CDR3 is TGTGCCAGCAGCTCATTGTCCCGGACTACGACGAGGAATGAGCAGTTCTTC.

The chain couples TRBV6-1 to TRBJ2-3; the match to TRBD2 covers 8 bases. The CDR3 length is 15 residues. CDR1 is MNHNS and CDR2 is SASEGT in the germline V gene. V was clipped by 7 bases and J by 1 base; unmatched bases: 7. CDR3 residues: CASMAGGAGTDTQYF. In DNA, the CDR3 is TGTGCCAGCATGGCCGGGGGGGCCGGCACAGATACGCAGTATTTT.

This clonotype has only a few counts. The CDR3 is CASSPGQGGEKLFF. The CDR3 coding sequence is TGTGCCAGCAGCCCGGGACAGGGGGGCGAAAAACTGTTTTTT. The chain carries TRBV11-2 and TRBJ1-4; 11 positions agree with TRBD1. The CDR3 is 14 residues long. In germline, CDR1 is SGHAT, CDR2 FQNNGV. V gave up 5 bases and J gave up 8 bases; unmatched junction bases: 4. The full variable domain, its missing parts supplied by reference TRBV11-2 and TRBJ1-4, is EAGVAQSPRYKIIEKRQSVAFWCNPISGHATLYWYQQILGQGPKLLIQFQNNGVVDDSQLPKDRFSAERLKGVDSTLKIQPAKLEDSAVYLCASSPGQGGEKLFFGSGTQLSVL.

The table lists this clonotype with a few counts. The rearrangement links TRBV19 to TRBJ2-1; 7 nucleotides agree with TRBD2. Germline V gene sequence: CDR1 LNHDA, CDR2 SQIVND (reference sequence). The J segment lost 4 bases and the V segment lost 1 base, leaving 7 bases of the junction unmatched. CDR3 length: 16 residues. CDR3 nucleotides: TGTGCCAGTAGTATAGGGGGGGGAACGGTTTACAATGAGCAGTTCTTC. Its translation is CASSIGGGTVYNEQFF. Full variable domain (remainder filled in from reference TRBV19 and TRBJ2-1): DGGITQSPKYLFRKEGQNVTLSCEQNLNHDAMYWYRQDPGQGLRLIYYSQIVNDFQKGDIAEGYSVSREKKESFPLTVTSAQKNPTAFYLCASSIGGGTVYNEQFFGPGTRLTVL.

CDR3 amino acids: CASSQVPPGLAGGRSTDTQYF. As DNA, the CDR3 is TGTGCCAGCAGCCAAGTCCCGCCTGGACTAGCGGGGGGGCGAAGCACAGATACGCAGTATTTT. V usage is TRBV3-1 and J usage is TRBJ2-3, with 15 bases matching TRBD2. This CDR3 has 21 amino acids. The germline V gene has CDR1 LGHDT and CDR2 YNNKEL (reference sequence). V gave up 1 base and J gave up 0 bases; unmatched junction bases: 11.

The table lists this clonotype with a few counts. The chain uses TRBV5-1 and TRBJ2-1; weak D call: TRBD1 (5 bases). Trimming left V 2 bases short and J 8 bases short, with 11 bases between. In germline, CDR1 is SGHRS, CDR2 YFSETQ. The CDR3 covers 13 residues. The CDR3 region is CASSFRTYDEQFF. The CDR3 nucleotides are TGCGCCAGCAGCTTCAGGACATATGATGAGCAGTTCTTC.

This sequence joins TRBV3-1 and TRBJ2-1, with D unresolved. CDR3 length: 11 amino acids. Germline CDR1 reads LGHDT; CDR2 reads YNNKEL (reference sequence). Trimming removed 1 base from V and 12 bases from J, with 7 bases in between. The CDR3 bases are TGTGCCAGCAGCCAAGGGGGTCTGCAGTTCTTC. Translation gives CASSQGGLQFF.

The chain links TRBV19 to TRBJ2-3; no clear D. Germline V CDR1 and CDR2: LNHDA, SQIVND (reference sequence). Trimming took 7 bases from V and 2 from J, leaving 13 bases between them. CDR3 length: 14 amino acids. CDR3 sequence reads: CASKGDLATDTQYF. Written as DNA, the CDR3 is TGTGCCAGTAAAGGCGATCTGGCCACAGATACGCAGTATTTT.

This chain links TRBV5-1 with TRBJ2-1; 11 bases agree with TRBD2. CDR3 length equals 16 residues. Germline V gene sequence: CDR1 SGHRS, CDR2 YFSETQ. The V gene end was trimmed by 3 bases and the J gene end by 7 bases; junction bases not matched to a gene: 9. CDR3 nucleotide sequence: TGCGCCAGCAGCTCATTAGCGGGGGGGCCGAGAAATGAGCAGTTCTTC. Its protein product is CASSSLAGGPRNEQFF.

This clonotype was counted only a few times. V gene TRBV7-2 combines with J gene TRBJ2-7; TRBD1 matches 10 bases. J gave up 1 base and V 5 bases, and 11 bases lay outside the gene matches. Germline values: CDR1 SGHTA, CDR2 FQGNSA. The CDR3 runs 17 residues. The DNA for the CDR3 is TGTGCCAGCAGCCCCAATTACCGGGACAGGGGATCCTACGAGCAGTACTTC. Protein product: CASSPNYRDRGSYEQYF.

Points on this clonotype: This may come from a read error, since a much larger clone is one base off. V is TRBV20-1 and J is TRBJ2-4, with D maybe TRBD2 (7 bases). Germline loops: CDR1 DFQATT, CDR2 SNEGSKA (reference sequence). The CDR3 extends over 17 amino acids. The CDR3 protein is CCARDTRKGGAKNIQYF. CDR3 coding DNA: TGCTGTGCTAGAGATACAAGGAAGGGGGGGGCCAAAAACATTCAGTACTTC.

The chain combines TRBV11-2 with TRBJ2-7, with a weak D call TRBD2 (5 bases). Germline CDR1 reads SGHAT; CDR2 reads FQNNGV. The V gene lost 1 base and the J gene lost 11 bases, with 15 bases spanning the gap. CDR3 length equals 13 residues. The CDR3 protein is CASSLGAYGVEYF. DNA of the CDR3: TGTGCCAGCAGCTTAGGGGCATACGGGGTGGAGTACTTC.

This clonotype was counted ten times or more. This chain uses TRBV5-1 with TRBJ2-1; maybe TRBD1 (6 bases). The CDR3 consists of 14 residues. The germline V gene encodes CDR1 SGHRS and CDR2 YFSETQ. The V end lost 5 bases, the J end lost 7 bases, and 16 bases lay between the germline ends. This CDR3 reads CASRRQVYSNEQFF. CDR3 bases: TGCGCCAGCAGGAGACAGGTCTATTCGAATGAGCAGTTCTTC.

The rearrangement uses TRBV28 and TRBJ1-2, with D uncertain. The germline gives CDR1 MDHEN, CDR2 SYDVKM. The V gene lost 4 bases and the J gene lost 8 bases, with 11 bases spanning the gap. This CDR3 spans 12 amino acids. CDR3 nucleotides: TGTGCCAGCAGTTCGCAGACCGAGGGCTACACCTTC. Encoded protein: CASSSQTEGYTF.